These 25 T cell receptor beta chains originate from one sample sequenced in a study of fetal regulatory T cell absence and autoimmunity. Method: immunoSEQ multiplex PCR; TCRdb's copy keeps in-frame clones and lacks some. This table has roughly 95,000 clones, around 72% appearing once. The sequencing input was pancreas tissue. The receptor source for this set is a male donor with IPEX syndrome.

The CDR3 protein is CASSFGRATYEQYF. The CDR3, as DNA: TGCGCCAGCAGCTTCGGGAGGGCCACCTACGAGCAGTACTTC. V gene TRBV5-1 combines with J gene TRBJ2-7, with 8 bases lining up with TRBD2. The CDR3 has 14 residues. Germline V gene data show CDR1 as SGHRS and CDR2 as YFSETQ. V shed 2 bases and J 2 bases; nucleotides not matched to a gene: 3.

The chain couples TRBV7-2 to TRBJ1-4, with D tentatively TRBD1 (5 bases). Trimming cost V 7 bases and J 8 bases, with 17 bases left between them. CDR1 is SGHTA and CDR2 is FQGNSA in the germline V gene. The CDR3 length is 14 residues. CDR3 coding DNA: TGTGCCAGCACCCTTCAAGGGGCTGGGGAAAAACTGTTTTTT. Protein product: CASTLQGAGEKLFF.

The V gene is TRBV27, the J gene TRBJ2-3; D gene unclear. V gave up 2 bases and J gave up 0 bases, with 15 bases separating them. Germline V gene data show CDR1 as MNHEY and CDR2 as SMNVEV (reference sequence). CDR3 size: 17 residues. CDR3 amino acids: CASSLQSVLVSTDTQYF. For the CDR3, the DNA is TGTGCCAGCAGTTTACAATCGGTTTTGGTTAGCACAGATACGCAGTATTTT.

This clone was recorded a few times. This chain joins TRBV7-6 and TRBJ2-7; a weak D match, TRBD1 (6 bases). This CDR3 comprises 14 residues. Per germline, CDR1 SGHVS and CDR2 FNYEAQ. Trimming removed 1 base from V and 3 bases from J, with 10 bases in between. Here the CDR3 reads CASSLETGRYEQYF. As DNA, the CDR3 is TGTGCCAGCAGCTTAGAGACAGGACGCTACGAGCAGTACTTC.

The chain links TRBV18 to TRBJ2-5, with 10 bases fitting TRBD2. This CDR3 spans 17 amino acids. CDR1 KGHSH and CDR2 LQKENI come from the germline V gene. With V trimmed by 2 bases and J by 4 bases, 10 bases remained unmatched. CDR3 DNA: TGTGCCAGCTCACCATATGTCCTAGCGGGGGAAGGAGAGACCCAGTACTTC. Its protein is CASSPYVLAGEGETQYF.

J is TRBJ1-2 and V is TRBV6-6; 8 positions match TRBD1. This CDR3 comprises 15 residues. J gave up 4 bases and V 8 bases, and 12 bases lay outside the gene matches. The germline V gene has CDR1 MNHNY and CDR2 SVGAGI (reference sequence). CDR3 residues: CASANRDRRPYGYTF. CDR3 bases: TGTGCCAGCGCCAACCGGGACAGGAGACCCTATGGCTACACCTTC.

CDR3 nucleotide sequence: TGCGCCAGCAGCCCGCGGACAGGGGTCGGGGAGACCCAGTACTTC. Translation: CASSPRTGVGETQYF. The chain links TRBV4-1 to TRBJ2-5, with TRBD1 matching 9 bases. Per germline, CDR1 MGHRA and CDR2 YSYEKL. J lost 5 bases, V lost 4 bases, and 8 bases had no gene match. This CDR3 spans 15 amino acids.

V gene TRBV10-3 combines with J gene TRBJ2-7; TRBD2 matches at 7 bases. J lost 2 bases, V lost 7 bases, and 5 bases had no gene match. The CDR3 runs to 13 residues. Looked up from germline, CDR1 is ENHRY and CDR2 is SYGVKD. The CDR3, as DNA: TGTGCCATCACTGCGGGAGTCCCCTACGAGCAGTACTTC. It specifies CAITAGVPYEQYF.

The chain uses TRBV29-1 and TRBJ2-3; possible D gene TRBD2, 6 bases. CDR3 size: 13 residues. Germline CDR1 reads SQVTM; CDR2 reads ANQGSEA. Trimming took 4 bases from V and 4 from J, leaving 12 bases between them. The CDR3 sequence: CSVARGRADTQYF. DNA of the CDR3: TGCAGCGTTGCTCGGGGGAGAGCAGATACGCAGTATTTT.

This clone came up once. The V and J genes are TRBV4-2 and TRBJ2-5; 11 bases agree with TRBD2. CDR3 size: 16 residues. Germline V gene sequence: CDR1 LGHNA, CDR2 YNFKEQ. The V gene end was trimmed by 3 bases and the J gene end by 3 bases; junction bases not matched to a gene: 6. The CDR3 here is CASSQALLAGEETQYF. The CDR3 bases are TGTGCCAGCAGCCAGGCCTTACTAGCGGGGGAAGAGACCCAGTACTTC.

The V and J genes are TRBV5-1 and TRBJ1-1, with 9 bases matching TRBD1. The CDR3 spans 14 residues. Germline V gives CDR1 SGHRS, CDR2 YFSETQ. V shed 2 bases and J 5 bases; nucleotides not matched to a gene: 4. In nucleotides, the CDR3 is TGCGCCAGCAGCTTTATAGGGACAGGGACTGAAGCTTTCTTT. Translation gives CASSFIGTGTEAFF. Using reference TRBV5-1 and TRBJ1-1 for the parts outside the CDR3, the full variable domain is KAGVTQTPRYLIKTRGQQVTLSCSPISGHRSVSWYQQTPGQGLQFLFEYFSETQRNKGNFPGRFSGRQFSNSRSEMNVSTLELGDSALYLCASSFIGTGTEAFFGQGTRLTVV.

This chain uses TRBV18 with TRBJ2-7, with D uncertain. Trimming shortened V by 4 bases and J by 6 bases, and 16 bases separated the two germline ends. Germline CDR1 and CDR2: KGHSH and LQKENI. The CDR3 totals 14 residues. CDR3 coding DNA: TGTGCCAGCTCACGTAAGGAAGGACCCTCCGAGCAGTACTTC. Translated: CASSRKEGPSEQYF.

This clone was picked up a small number of times. The chain has TRBV23-1 and TRBJ2-7; 10 nucleotides align to TRBD1. TRBV23-1 qualifies as an ORF whose function is uncertain. This CDR3 contains 14 residues. J gave up 0 bases and V 6 bases, and 2 bases lay outside the gene matches. CDR3: CASRGTGDSYEQYF. As DNA, the CDR3 is TGCGCCAGCAGGGGGACAGGGGACTCCTACGAGCAGTACTTC.

The chain couples TRBV6-5 to TRBJ2-5, with D possibly being TRBD1 (6 bases). This CDR3 spans 14 amino acids. Between the trimmed V and J ends, which lost 2 bases and 1 base, there was a span of 8 bases. Germline CDR1 is MNHEY and CDR2 is SVGAGI. In DNA, the CDR3 is TGTGCCAGCAGTTACCACAGGGCCCAAGAGACCCAGTACTTC. It encodes CASSYHRAQETQYF.

Of note for this clone: The junction departs from the called germline gene at one end, perhaps through a read error. This chain links TRBV7-2 with TRBJ2-2; D call uncertain. This CDR3 spans 15 amino acids. The germline CDR1 and CDR2 sequences are SGHTA and FQGNSA. CDR3 protein: CASSLYSPKTGELFF. DNA for the CDR3: TGTGCCAGCAGCTTATATAGCCCGAAGACCGGGGAGCTGTTTTTT.

This sequence joins TRBV7-6 and TRBJ2-3, with a weak D call TRBD1 (5 bases). Germline assignment: CDR1 SGHVS and CDR2 FNYEAQ. The CDR3 has 14 amino acids. Trimming stripped 0 bases from V and 8 bases from J, with 12 bases between. This CDR3 reads CASSLALSQGTQYF. In nucleotides, the CDR3 is TGTGCCAGCAGCTTAGCGCTATCCCAGGGTACGCAGTATTTT.

The genes are TRBV7-9 and TRBJ2-7; 14 bases are shared with TRBD2. The CDR3 runs 17 residues. In germline, CDR1 is SEHNR, CDR2 FQNEAQ (reference sequence). The J segment lost 7 bases and the V segment lost 0 bases, leaving 8 bases of the junction unmatched. DNA for the CDR3: TGTGCCAGCAGCTTAGCCCCCGGGACTAGCGGGAGATATGAGCAGTACTTC. Its translation: CASSLAPGTSGRYEQYF.

The chain combines TRBV5-1 with TRBJ2-1; 9 bases line up with TRBD1. Trimming removed 2 bases from V and 3 bases from J; junction bases left unmatched: 3. This CDR3 contains 15 residues. The germline V gene encodes CDR1 SGHRS and CDR2 YFSETQ. CDR3 in amino acids: CASSFRDRVYNEQFF. In DNA, the CDR3 is TGCGCCAGCAGCTTCCGGGACAGGGTCTACAATGAGCAGTTCTTC.

This clone has only a few counts. The chain uses TRBV7-2 and TRBJ2-7; the match to TRBD2 covers 7 bases. CDR1 is SGHTA, CDR2 FQGNSA, per germline. The CDR3 is 15 amino acids. The V segment lost 5 bases and the J segment 4 bases; nucleotides outside the gene matches: 11. The CDR3 sequence: CASSPSDGGSYEQYF. CDR3 DNA: TGTGCCAGCAGCCCCTCAGACGGGGGGAGTTACGAGCAGTACTTC.

The chain recombines TRBV6-6 with TRBJ2-2, with D tentatively TRBD2 (5 bases). CDR1 MNHNY and CDR2 SVGAGI come from the germline V gene (reference sequence). This CDR3 comprises 14 residues. V was trimmed by 0 bases and J by 7 bases, leaving 9 bases between them. CDR3 bases: TGTGCCAGCAGTTACTCACTGGGGAGCGGGGAGCTGTTTTTT. This sequence encodes CASSYSLGSGELFF.

Here the CDR3 DNA reads TGTGCCAGCAGGACAGGGAACACCGGGGAGCTGTTTTTT. This codes for CASRTGNTGELFF. This rearrangement joins TRBV9 to TRBJ2-2, with a possible D match to TRBD1 (6 bases). Germline V gene lookup returns CDR1 SGDLS and CDR2 YYNGEE. The CDR3 is made up of 13 amino acids. V shed 5 bases and J shed 1 base, with 6 bases lying between them.

The rearrangement joins TRBV5-1 to TRBJ2-1; no firm D call. The CDR3 has 14 amino acids. Germline-derived CDR1 and CDR2 are SGHRS and YFSETQ. Trimming pared 2 bases from V and 4 bases from J, leaving 10 bases between. The CDR3 loop reads CASSLSGRYNEQFF. The CDR3 DNA reads TGCGCCAGCAGCTTATCCGGGCGGTACAATGAGCAGTTCTTC. Drawing the rest from reference TRBV5-1 and TRBJ2-1, the complete variable domain is KAGVTQTPRYLIKTRGQQVTLSCSPISGHRSVSWYQQTPGQGLQFLFEYFSETQRNKGNFPGRFSGRQFSNSRSEMNVSTLELGDSALYLCASSLSGRYNEQFFGPGTRLTVL.

CDR3 nucleotide sequence: TGTGCCAGCAGCGTATCCGGCAGACGCTATGGCTACACCTTC. Translated, it gives CASSVSGRRYGYTF. V and J are TRBV9 and TRBJ1-2; D gene uncertain. V was clipped by 1 base and J by 4 bases, with 11 bases between them. Germline assignment: CDR1 SGDLS and CDR2 YYNGEE. The length of the CDR3 is 14 residues.

This chain links TRBV7-2 with TRBJ2-5, with no clear D. The V end was cut by 3 bases, the J end by 2 bases, with 7 bases between. Germline loops: CDR1 SGHTA, CDR2 FQGNSA. This CDR3 spans 13 amino acids. CDR3 in amino acids: CASSFENQETQYF. The CDR3 nucleotides read TGTGCCAGCAGCTTCGAAAATCAAGAGACCCAGTACTTC.

This clone was counted only a few times. The V and J genes are TRBV27 and TRBJ2-7; D gene unclear. Germline V gene sequence: CDR1 MNHEY, CDR2 SMNVEV (reference sequence). The V end lost 2 bases, the J end lost 3 bases, and 8 bases lay between the germline ends. The CDR3 loop spans 13 amino acids. CDR3: CASSLLPLYEQYF. CDR3 coding DNA: TGTGCCAGCAGTTTACTTCCCCTCTACGAGCAGTACTTC.